This TCR beta chain appears in the sequencing data of a study of T cells in women clearing cervical HPV infection. Study-level background: Donors had HPV16-related CIN3 or worse; 2 had invasive cancer. HLA type stays a possible confounder, typing being limited. Controls' single incident HPV16 infection cleared within 12 months without precancer.

A remark on this clone: The read finishes 3 residues shy of the CDR3 end, and the germline J gene is used to complete it.

Profiling relied on immunoSEQ multiplex PCR, and the TCRdb table lists in-frame clones only, not all of them. Recorded for this sample: some 30,000 clones. Cervical HPV DNA detected by MY09/MY11 PCR, typed by dot-blot. V was pared by 0 bases and J by 0 bases, with 7 bases between. The length of the CDR3 is 15 residues. Germline V gene sequence: CDR1 SGHKS, CDR2 YYEKEE (reference sequence). The chain combines TRBV5-5 with TRBJ1-3; tentatively, D is TRBD1 (5 bases). Source material: blood buffy coat. The receptor comes from a woman between 18 and 75 years old with a cervical HPV16 infection that either progressed to CIN3+ or cleared (not recorded which). The CDR3 region is CASSLGDYSGNTIYF. The sequenced part of the CDR3 DNA is TGTGCCAGCAGCTTGGGGGACTACTCTGGAAACACC.